These T cell receptor beta chains were read from a single sample in a study of shared clonotypes between healthy human individuals. Sequencing was performed with immunoSEQ multiplex PCR; in TCRdb, only in-frame clones are kept and a portion is missing. The sample includes a few hundred thousand clones, approximately 79% seen only once; the top ten take approximately 12%. Sequenced sample: PBMCs. These receptors came from a middle-aged woman in good health. Some clones in this sample may be carry-over from other donors' samples. The CDR3 runs from the conserved cysteine through the conserved F or W. The order of the fields is V gene, D gene, clone size, J gene, CDR3 protein, CDR3 DNA. A D gene is named only where the DNA matches it firmly. Expanded clones get a size class; other rows say once, few or many, or leave the size out.

V: TRBV9; D: TRBD2; size: -; J: TRBJ2-3; CDR3: CASSVELAGKRSQYF; DNA: TGTGCCAGCAGCGTGGAACTAGCGGGAAAGCGGTCGCAGTATTTT
V: TRBV7-6; D: -; size: many; J: TRBJ2-7; CDR3: CASSLAQYTYEQYF; DNA: TGTGCCAGCAGCTTAGCCCAATACACCTACGAGCAGTACTTC
V: TRBV10-3; D: TRBD1; size: -; J: TRBJ1-4; CDR3: CAIRPGQGSEKLFF; DNA: TGTGCCATCAGACCCGGACAGGGGAGTGAAAAACTGTTTTTT
V: TRBV4-1; D: TRBD1; size: few; J: TRBJ1-1; CDR3: CASSQTGGRTEAFF; DNA: TGCGCCAGCAGCCAAACAGGGGGCCGCACTGAAGCTTTCTTT
V: TRBV11-1; D: -; size: -; J: TRBJ1-1; CDR3: CASSPATREAFF; DNA: TGTGCCAGCAGCCCCGCTACCAGGGAAGCTTTCTTT
V: TRBV27; D: -; size: -; J: TRBJ1-5; CDR3: CASSLDIQYQPQHF; DNA: TGTGCCAGCAGTTTGGACATACAGTATCAGCCCCAGCATTTT
V: TRBV19; D: -; size: -; J: TRBJ2-3; CDR3: CASDDRHSTDTQYF; DNA: TGTGCCAGTGATGACAGGCACAGCACAGATACGCAGTATTTT
V: TRBV18; D: TRBD2; size: -; J: TRBJ2-1; CDR3: CASSPFASGTDNEQFF; DNA: TGTGCCAGCTCACCATTTGCTAGCGGGACCGACAATGAGCAGTTCTTC
V: TRBV27; D: -; size: -; J: TRBJ2-1; CDR3: CASSLRGPYNEQFF; DNA: TGTGCCAGCAGTCTTAGAGGGCCCTACAATGAGCAGTTCTTC
V: TRBV7-9; D: TRBD1; size: -; J: TRBJ1-4; CDR3: CASSLPTTGGRRVKKLFF; DNA: TGTGCCAGCAGCTTACCGACTACAGGGGGCCGGCGCGTTAAAAAACTGTTTTTT
V: TRBV6-1; D: -; size: -; J: TRBJ2-7; CDR3: CASSESPLTEEQYF; DNA: TGTGCCAGCAGTGAATCTCCCCTTACTGAAGAGCAGTACTTC
V: TRBV11-2; D: -; size: once; J: TRBJ2-1; CDR3: CASSSRAHNEQFF; DNA: TGTGCCAGCAGCTCCCGGGCCCACAATGAGCAGTTCTTC
V: TRBV5-1; D: -; size: -; J: TRBJ2-5; CDR3: CASSPGLQETQYF; DNA: TGCGCCAGCAGCCCGGGACTGCAAGAGACCCAGTACTTC
V: TRBV4-1; D: TRBD1; size: -; J: TRBJ2-7; CDR3: CASSQGHGGQAYEQYF; DNA: TGCGCCAGCAGCCAAGGACACGGGGGACAGGCGTACGAGCAGTACTTC
V: TRBV14; D: TRBD2; size: -; J: TRBJ2-7; CDR3: CASSQDRSTSAVYEQYF; DNA: TGTGCCAGCAGCCAAGATCGGTCAACTAGCGCCGTCTACGAGCAGTACTTC
V: TRBV19; D: TRBD2; size: -; J: TRBJ2-7; CDR3: CASGTSAYEQYF; DNA: TGTGCCAGTGGAACTAGCGCCTACGAGCAGTACTTC
V: TRBV7-9; D: -; size: -; J: TRBJ2-5; CDR3: CASSLMGSQETQYF; DNA: TGTGCCAGCAGCTTAATGGGCAGCCAAGAGACCCAGTACTTC
V: TRBV5-1; D: -; size: -; J: TRBJ2-7; CDR3: CASSFRPAGYEQYF; DNA: TGCGCCAGCAGCTTTCGGCCCGCCGGGTACGAGCAGTACTTC
V: TRBV11-3; D: TRBD2; size: -; J: TRBJ2-2; CDR3: CASSLDERELTGELFF; DNA: TGTGCCAGCAGCTTAGACGAGCGGGAGCTGACCGGGGAGCTGTTTTTT
V: TRBV6-1; D: -; size: few; J: TRBJ2-1; CDR3: CASSELVGAANEQFF; DNA: TGTGCCAGCAGTGAACTGGTGGGAGCAGCCAATGAGCAGTTCTTC
V: TRBV11-2; D: -; size: -; J: TRBJ2-2; CDR3: CASSIYRDAGELFF; DNA: TGTGCCAGCAGCATATACAGGGACGCCGGGGAGCTGTTTTTT
V: TRBV7-8; D: -; size: -; J: TRBJ1-3; CDR3: CASSLARASGNTIYF; DNA: TGTGCCAGCAGCTTAGCCAGGGCATCCGGAAACACCATATATTTT
V: TRBV18; D: -; size: -; J: TRBJ1-5; CDR3: CASSPQGPGDLWVSNQPQHF; DNA: TGTGCCAGCTCACCACAGGGCCCAGGGGACCTCTGGGTTAGCAATCAGCCCCAGCATTTT
V: TRBV7-8; D: -; size: -; J: TRBJ2-6; CDR3: CASSLSGAGANVLTF; DNA: TGTGCCAGCAGCCTATCGGGGGCCGGGGCCAACGTCCTGACTTTC
V: TRBV2; D: -; size: few; J: TRBJ1-1; CDR3: CASSDRAIDTEAFF; DNA: TGTGCCAGCAGTGACAGGGCCATTGACACTGAAGCTTTCTTT
V: TRBV11-3; D: -; size: -; J: TRBJ1-1; CDR3: CASSFSQGTEAFF; DNA: TGTGCCAGCAGCTTTAGCCAGGGGACTGAAGCTTTCTTT
V: TRBV11-2; D: -; size: -; J: TRBJ2-7; CDR3: CASSWTWNSYEQYF; DNA: TGTGCCAGCAGCTGGACATGGAACTCCTACGAGCAGTACTTC
V: TRBV28; D: -; size: -; J: TRBJ2-7; CDR3: CASVSGGRYYEQYF; DNA: TGTGCCAGCGTCAGTGGAGGGCGGTACTACGAGCAGTACTTC
V: TRBV5-6; D: -; size: once; J: TRBJ1-2; CDR3: CASSRGGGRFGYTF; DNA: TGTGCCAGCAGCCGAGGGGGAGGGCGGTTCGGCTACACCTTC
V: TRBV27; D: -; size: many; J: TRBJ2-3; CDR3: CASRFLGLGSTDTQYF; DNA: TGTGCCAGCCGCTTTTTGGGGCTAGGAAGCACAGATACGCAGTATTTT
V: TRBV13; D: TRBD2; size: -; J: TRBJ2-1; CDR3: CASSLAGGVNEQFF; DNA: TGTGCCAGCAGCTTAGCGGGAGGGGTCAATGAGCAGTTCTTC
V: TRBV9; D: TRBD2; size: -; J: TRBJ2-1; CDR3: CASSLGTSGTNEQFF; DNA: TGTGCCAGCAGCCTCGGGACTAGCGGTACCAATGAGCAGTTCTTC
V: TRBV5-1; D: TRBD2; size: -; J: TRBJ2-4; CDR3: CASSTAASGRNIQYF; DNA: TGCGCCAGCAGCACCGCGGCTAGCGGGAGAAACATTCAGTACTTC
V: TRBV28; D: -; size: -; J: TRBJ1-2; CDR3: CASSLPGQNYGYTF; DNA: TGTGCCAGCAGTTTACCAGGACAGAACTATGGCTACACCTTC
V: TRBV10-3; D: TRBD1; size: -; J: TRBJ2-4; CDR3: CAISELTGDKNIQYF; DNA: TGTGCCATCAGTGAGTTGACAGGGGACAAAAACATTCAGTACTTC
V: TRBV10-3; D: TRBD1; size: -; J: TRBJ1-1; CDR3: CAIGQGVFTEAFF; DNA: TGTGCCATTGGACAGGGAGTATTCACTGAAGCTTTCTTT
V: TRBV27; D: TRBD2; size: -; J: TRBJ2-1; CDR3: CAFLRGEAYNEQFF; DNA: TGTGCCTTCCTGCGGGGGGAGGCCTACAATGAGCAGTTCTTC
V: TRBV6-5; D: -; size: -; J: TRBJ1-3; CDR3: CASSWQGLLSGNTIYF; DNA: TGTGCCAGCAGTTGGCAGGGGCTTTTATCTGGAAACACCATATATTTT
V: TRBV4-1; D: TRBD1; size: -; J: TRBJ1-2; CDR3: CASSQGTGTYGYTF; DNA: TGCGCCAGCAGCCAAGGGACAGGAACCTATGGCTACACCTTC
V: TRBV11-2; D: -; size: few; J: TRBJ2-2; CDR3: CASSPSSSTANTGELFF; DNA: TGTGCCAGCAGCCCCTCTTCCTCGACAGCGAACACCGGGGAGCTGTTTTTT
V: TRBV30; D: -; size: many; J: TRBJ1-1; CDR3: CAWSHRDGDTEAFF; DNA: TGTGCCTGGAGTCACAGGGACGGGGACACTGAAGCTTTCTTT
V: TRBV5-4; D: -; size: -; J: TRBJ2-2; CDR3: CASSSPLGAGELFF; DNA: TGTGCCAGCAGCTCCCCCCTAGGGGCCGGGGAGCTGTTTTTT
V: TRBV28; D: TRBD2; size: -; J: TRBJ2-1; CDR3: CASSPRAGTRWNEQFF; DNA: TGTGCCAGCAGTCCACGTGCCGGGACTAGGTGGAATGAGCAGTTCTTC
V: TRBV6-1; D: -; size: -; J: TRBJ1-2; CDR3: CASSEEDIRREGYTF; DNA: TGTGCCAGCAGTGAAGAGGACATCCGGAGGGAGGGCTACACCTTC
V: TRBV28; D: -; size: -; J: TRBJ1-2; CDR3: CASSLYRQDDYTF; DNA: TGTGCCAGCAGTTTATACAGACAGGACGACTACACCTTC
V: TRBV2; D: -; size: -; J: TRBJ2-1; CDR3: CAGTQGYAGQFF; DNA: TGTGCCGGAACACAGGGATACGCCGGGCAGTTCTTC
V: TRBV19; D: TRBD2; size: many; J: TRBJ2-1; CDR3: CASSLAGLAYNEQFF; DNA: TGTGCCAGTAGTCTCGCGGGACTAGCCTACAATGAGCAGTTCTTC
V: TRBV19; D: -; size: -; J: TRBJ2-7; CDR3: CASSIGSGSYEQYF; DNA: TGTGCCAGTAGTATCGGTAGCGGCTCCTACGAGCAGTACTTC
V: TRBV27; D: -; size: -; J: TRBJ2-5; CDR3: CASSPLMGTQYF; DNA: TGTGCCAGCAGTCCGCTTATGGGGACCCAGTACTTC
V: TRBV7-8; D: -; size: -; J: TRBJ1-4; CDR3: CASSVYRNEKLFF; DNA: TGTGCCAGCAGCGTATACAGAAATGAAAAACTGTTTTTT
V: TRBV18; D: -; size: -; J: TRBJ2-3; CDR3: CASSPQGLTDTQYF; DNA: TGTGCCAGCTCTCCCCAGGGGCTCACAGATACGCAGTATTTT